What follows describes a single TCR beta chain. Method: immunoSEQ multiplex PCR; TCRdb's copy keeps in-frame clones and lacks some. The profile shows 150,000 to 200,000 clones, 80% of them singletons. The sample comes from a study of blood T cell repertoires in COVID-19. Study summary: PBMCs, B-cell-depleted T cells, or T cells provided the cDNA or gDNA that made up the material.

V lost 9 bases and J lost 4; bases outside the gene matches: 4. This CDR3 region has 13 residues. Germline values: CDR1 LNHDA, CDR2 SQIVND (reference sequence). The sequenced sample was PBMCs or T cells enriched from blood (not recorded which). The chain couples TRBV19 to TRBJ2-2; 8 positions match TRBD1. The TCR originated in a man aged 55-75 years who had been exposed to COVID-19. CDR3 residues: CASRDRPTGELFF. The CDR3 DNA is TGTGCCAGCCGGGACAGGCCCACCGGGGAGCTGTTTTTT.